This passage covers 17 T cell receptor beta chains from one sample sequenced in a study of shared clonotypes between healthy human individuals. Repertoires were generated with immunoSEQ multiplex PCR, while TCRdb's copy carries only in-frame clones and drops some. The sample lists roughly 2.2 million clones, about 92% occurring once. Sequencing used naive CD4+ T cells from PBMCs. This sample's subset: CD45RA+ positively selected. The receptors shown here come from a man younger than 30 in good health. Some clones in this sample may be carry-over from other donors' samples.

The table lists this clone with a count of one. V gene TRBV18 combines with J gene TRBJ2-3; either TRBD1 or TRBD2 may fit D (5 bases each). CDR3 length equals 15 residues. Germline CDR1 reads KGHSH; CDR2 reads LQKENI. Trimming left V 5 bases short and J 4 bases short, with 16 bases between. The CDR3 spells CASSASEVGADTQYF. The CDR3 region has the DNA TGTGCCAGCTCAGCCAGCGAAGTGGGGGCAGATACGCAGTATTTT.

The rearrangement uses TRBV6-1 and TRBJ1-1, with D uncertain. In germline, CDR1 is MNHNS, CDR2 SASEGT. The CDR3 loop spans 11 amino acids. Trimming took off 3 bases at V and 5 bases at J, with 4 bases between the two ends. Here the CDR3 DNA reads TGTGCCAGCAGTGATAGGACTGAAGCTTTCTTT. Translated, it gives CASSDRTEAFF.

The gene calls are TRBV14 and TRBJ1-1; D perhaps matches TRBD1 (5 bases). This CDR3 has 16 residues. V was pared by 0 bases and J by 1 base, with 12 bases between. Germline assignment: CDR1 SGHDN and CDR2 FVKESK. The CDR3 loop is CASSQDFRGRNTEAFF. The CDR3 nucleotides read TGTGCCAGCAGCCAAGATTTTCGGGGACGGAACACTGAAGCTTTCTTT.

The J gene is TRBJ2-3, the V gene TRBV2, with D perhaps matching TRBD2 (5 bases). CDR1 is SNHLY and CDR2 is FYNNEI in the germline V gene. This CDR3 has 14 amino acids. The CDR3 protein is CARSGGSRTDTQYF. DNA of the CDR3: TGTGCACGATCAGGAGGCTCCCGCACAGATACGCAGTATTTT.

The chain carries TRBV30 and TRBJ2-1; maybe TRBD1 (5 bases). The CDR3 covers 13 residues. The V end was cut by 7 bases, the J end by 0 bases, with 10 bases between. Germline assignment: CDR1 GTSNPN and CDR2 SVGIG (reference sequence). The CDR3 spells CASQGHSYNEQFF. The CDR3 DNA follows: TGTGCCTCCCAAGGACACTCCTACAATGAGCAGTTCTTC.

This chain joins TRBV6-5 and TRBJ1-2; no reliable D call. The CDR3 is 14 amino acids. Germline V lookup: CDR1 MNHEY, CDR2 SVGAGI. Between the trimmed V and J ends, which lost 6 bases and 5 bases, there was a span of 16 bases. CDR3 region: CASRPGRPLYGYTF. In DNA form, the CDR3 reads TGTGCCAGCAGACCCGGACGGCCTCTTTATGGCTACACCTTC.

The chain uses TRBV2 and TRBJ2-7; D possibly matches TRBD1 or TRBD2 (5 bases each). Deletions cut 7 bases from V and 6 bases from J, with 13 bases between. Germline V gene data show CDR1 as SNHLY and CDR2 as FYNNEI. This CDR3 has 12 residues. The CDR3 DNA sequence: TGTGCCAGCAATGAGGGAACAGGCGAGCAGTACTTC. Protein: CASNEGTGEQYF.

The chain combines TRBV28 with TRBJ2-7; no reliable D call. The CDR3 loop spans 14 amino acids. Germline V CDR1 and CDR2: MDHEN, SYDVKM. Trimming took 2 bases from V and 0 from J, leaving 8 bases between them. The CDR3 coding sequence is TGTGCCAGCAGTTTAAGGGTTAGCTCCTACGAGCAGTACTTC. Protein product: CASSLRVSSYEQYF.

The V and J genes are TRBV6-5 and TRBJ1-4; 8 positions agree with TRBD1. V dropped 3 bases and J dropped 8; count of bases not matched to a gene: 2. Germline values: CDR1 MNHEY, CDR2 SVGAGI. This CDR3 is built from 13 residues. As DNA, the CDR3 is TGTGCCAGCAGTTATGCAGGGGGCGAAAAACTGTTTTTT. Translating gives CASSYAGGEKLFF.

Comment on this clone: Other DNA sequences in this specimen translate into the identical CDR3. V usage is TRBV28 and J usage is TRBJ1-4; D not resolved. Per the germline V gene, CDR1 is MDHEN and CDR2 is SYDVKM. This CDR3 region has 12 residues. Deletions cut 4 bases from V and 4 bases from J, with 4 bases between. CDR3 protein: CASSSLNEKLFF. In nucleotides, the CDR3 is TGTGCCAGCAGTTCCCTTAATGAAAAACTGTTTTTT.

The rearrangement links TRBV10-2 to TRBJ2-2; TRBD1 matches at 8 bases. The CDR3 sequence is 14 residues long. Germline loops: CDR1 WSHSY, CDR2 SAAADI. J lost 7 bases, V lost 6 bases, and 7 bases had no gene match. CDR3 loop: CASSLGQGLGELFF. CDR3 DNA sequence: TGCGCCAGCAGCCTTGGACAGGGCCTCGGGGAGCTGTTTTTT.

The gene calls are TRBV28 and TRBJ2-7, with D perhaps matching TRBD2 (6 bases). Germline CDR1 is MDHEN and CDR2 is SYDVKM. This CDR3 spans 16 amino acids. Deletions cut 10 bases from V and 3 bases from J, with 25 bases between. The CDR3 nucleotides are TGTGCCACCAGGCGGGACGCCCAAAGAAAGGTCTACGAGCAGTACTTC. It specifies CATRRDAQRKVYEQYF.

The rearrangement joins TRBV19 to TRBJ2-2; D may be TRBD1 or TRBD2 (5 bases each). V gave up 5 bases and J gave up 3 bases, with 7 bases separating them. This CDR3 spans 13 amino acids. CDR1 LNHDA and CDR2 SQIVND come from the germline V gene (reference sequence). The CDR3 DNA reads TGTGCCAGTAGTCCGGGACACACCGGGGAGCTGTTTTTT. Its translation: CASSPGHTGELFF. The variable domain in full, with the rest retrieved from reference TRBV19 and TRBJ2-2, is DGGITQSPKYLFRKEGQNVTLSCEQNLNHDAMYWYRQDPGQGLRLIYYSQIVNDFQKGDIAEGYSVSREKKESFPLTVTSAQKNPTAFYLCASSPGHTGELFFGEGSRLTVL.

The chain is built from TRBV18 and TRBJ2-2; tentatively, D is TRBD1 (5 bases). V shed 3 bases and J shed 0 bases, with 11 bases lying between them. CDR1 and CDR2 (germline): KGHSH, LQKENI. The CDR3 has 16 amino acids. The CDR3 DNA reads as TGTGCCAGCTCACCCGACAGACCCGCGAACACCGGGGAGCTGTTTTTT. Amino acid sequence: CASSPDRPANTGELFF.

The CDR3 region is CASSRDRRSSGANVLTF. In nucleotides, the CDR3 is TGTGCCAGCAGTCGGGACAGGAGGTCATCCGGGGCCAACGTCCTGACTTTC. This sequence joins TRBV28 and TRBJ2-6; 8 nucleotides line up with TRBD1. J was trimmed by 4 bases and V by 5 bases; bases with no gene match: 10. This CDR3 has 17 amino acids. Germline lookup yields CDR1 MDHEN and CDR2 SYDVKM.

Concerning this clone: Other nucleotide sequences from this sample produce the same CDR3. The rearrangement uses TRBV5-1 and TRBJ2-7, with 9 bases aligning to TRBD1. CDR1 and CDR2 (germline): SGHRS, YFSETQ. V gave up 0 bases and J gave up 5 bases; unmatched junction bases: 3. The CDR3 is 14 amino acids. The CDR3 loop is CASSLGQGGDEQYF. CDR3 in DNA: TGCGCCAGCAGCTTGGGACAGGGGGGTGACGAGCAGTACTTC. Based on the CDR3 plus reference TRBV5-1 and TRBJ2-7, the full variable domain is KAGVTQTPRYLIKTRGQQVTLSCSPISGHRSVSWYQQTPGQGLQFLFEYFSETQRNKGNFPGRFSGRQFSNSRSEMNVSTLELGDSALYLCASSLGQGGDEQYFGPGTRLTVT.

This clone was counted once. This chain uses TRBV6-1 with TRBJ2-5; D is uncertain. This CDR3 contains 15 residues. V was shortened by 4 bases and J by 2 bases, with 14 bases between the two germline ends. Germline V gives CDR1 MNHNS, CDR2 SASEGT. Here the CDR3 DNA reads TGTGCCAGCAGTGTGGAGAGATATTTACAAGAGACCCAGTACTTC. Protein: CASSVERYLQETQYF.